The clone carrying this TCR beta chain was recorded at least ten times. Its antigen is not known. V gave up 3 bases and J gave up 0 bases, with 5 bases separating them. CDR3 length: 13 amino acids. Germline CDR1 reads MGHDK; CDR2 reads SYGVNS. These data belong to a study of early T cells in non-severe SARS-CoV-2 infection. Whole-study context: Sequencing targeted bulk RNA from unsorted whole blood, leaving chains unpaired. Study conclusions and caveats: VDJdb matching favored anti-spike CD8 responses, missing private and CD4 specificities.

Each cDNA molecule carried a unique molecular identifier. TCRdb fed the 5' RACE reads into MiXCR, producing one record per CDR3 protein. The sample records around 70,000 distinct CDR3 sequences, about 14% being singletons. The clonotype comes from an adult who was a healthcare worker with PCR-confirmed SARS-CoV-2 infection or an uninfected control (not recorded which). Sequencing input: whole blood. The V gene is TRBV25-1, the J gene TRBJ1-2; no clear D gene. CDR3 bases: TGTGCCAGCAGTGACAGTCCTAACTATGGCTACACCTTC. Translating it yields CASSDSPNYGYTF.